This entry describes one T cell receptor (beta chain). As yet, its antigen is unknown. Data came from immunoSEQ multiplex PCR; TCRdb stores just in-frame clones and leaves some out. Among about 2.1 million clones, about 94% were seen once, and the ten largest hold over 1.5%. Per the germline V gene, CDR1 is LNHDA and CDR2 is SQIVND (reference sequence). The trim removed 3 bases at V and 4 bases at J, leaving 12 bases unmatched. The CDR3 runs to 18 residues. It was CD45RO-negative cells, positively selected for CCR7, that made up naive CD8 cells, with terminally differentiated effector memory CD45RA+ cells excluded. Only Caucasian adults living in Nashville, Tennessee made up the donor group. The data stem from a study of shared clonotypes between healthy human individuals. General study points: Among non-shared clonotypes, generation probabilities were lower than among those shared by all four donors.

The chain employs TRBV19 and TRBJ2-2; TRBD1 aligns across 9 bases. This sequence originates from a man aged 18 to 29 in good health. Some clones in this sample may be carry-over from other donors' samples. Sequenced input: naive CD8+ T cells from PBMCs. The CDR3 nucleotides read TGTGCCAGTAGTATGGGTGTACAGGGGGCGCCCGGCACCGGGGAGCTGTTTTTT. This codes for CASSMGVQGAPGTGELFF.